Listed below are T cell receptor beta chains from one sample, sequenced in a study. TCRdb used MiXCR to reprocess the 5' RACE reads, holding one entry per CDR3 protein. The sample yields over 50,000 distinct CDR3 sequences, roughly 22% seen once. The source material was tumor-infiltrating naive CD4+ T cells sorted from the breast tumor. Receptor source: a female donor with breast cancer. Both conserved end residues are part of each CDR3.

j_call | v_call | cdr3_aa
TRBJ2-6 | TRBV6-1 | CASSERGAGANALTF
TRBJ1-4 | TRBV20-1 | CSARTGTGRLNEKLFF
TRBJ2-7 | TRBV27 | CASSLVLVSSYEQYF
TRBJ2-5 | TRBV24-1 | CATGDRRGTQYF
TRBJ2-5 | TRBV10-3 | CAISDPSTSGGETQYF
TRBJ2-3 | TRBV3-1 | CASTTGGNLLF
TRBJ2-5 | TRBV5-1 | CASSVGLPGETQYF
TRBJ2-5 | TRBV5-4 | CASSLATSFLPYQETQYF
TRBJ1-2 | TRBV5-1 | CASSPGRRHYGYTF
TRBJ2-7 | TRBV20-1 | CGGVPSDGSYEQSF
TRBJ2-3 | TRBV20-1 | CSVRDRKGTDTQYF
TRBJ2-6 | TRBV30 | CAYELGTVSGANVLTF
TRBJ1-2 | TRBV6-6 | CASSSPSDRGQNGYTF
TRBJ2-7 | TRBV20-1 | CSASTPRGTGKRETYEQYF
TRBJ2-2 | TRBV18 | CAGSPPARAGELFF
TRBJ2-2 | TRBV5-1 | CASSLTPSGSSTGELFF
TRBJ1-3 | TRBV2 | CASSEPRAGNTVYF
TRBJ2-3 | TRBV5-1 | CASSLVLTGADTQYF
TRBJ2-1 | TRBV20-1 | CSARFLRAYEQFF
TRBJ2-2 | TRBV19 | CASSIFGPPNTGELFF
TRBJ1-1 | TRBV6-5 | CASSYGRAEAFF
TRBJ2-5 | TRBV9 | CASSTRGRREETQYF
TRBJ1-1 | TRBV6-5 | CASYPSRGEKNTEAFF
TRBJ2-5 | TRBV7-2 | CASSLSRSTQYF
TRBJ2-7 | TRBV3-1 | CASSLRTGGFEQYF
TRBJ2-3 | TRBV7-9 | CASSKTAGTSIDTQYF
TRBJ1-1 | TRBV6-5 | CASRDFGTVNTEAFF
TRBJ1-1 | TRBV5-1 | CASSLGGTGGTEAFF
TRBJ2-1 | TRBV5-1 | CASRGSGAYNEQFF